This is a list of T cell receptor beta chains from one sample in a study of blood T cell repertoires in COVID-19. Data came from immunoSEQ multiplex PCR; TCRdb stores just in-frame clones and leaves some out. In the table there are fewer than 300,000 clones, 70% to 75% of which are singletons. Sequencing was performed on peripheral blood. The receptor set was obtained from an elderly woman with acute or convalescent COVID-19. The CDR3 runs from the conserved cysteine through the conserved F or W. D genes are given only for firm matches. Some rows have no size entry. The others give once, few or many, or a class for an expanded clone.

TRBD1 - TRBJ2-3 TRBV10-3 TGTGCCAGCACCGGGACAGGGGTATCAGATACGCAGTATTTT CASTGTGVSDTQYF
- few TRBJ2-1 TRBV4-2 TGTGCCAGCAGCCTGGCCCTTGTGGTAGGGGAGGATGAGCAGTTCTTC CASSLALVVGEDEQFF
TRBD1 - TRBJ2-7 TRBV5-8 TGTGCCAGCAGCCCATGGACAGGGACCTACGAGCAGTACTTC CASSPWTGTYEQYF
- few TRBJ1-6 TRBV27 TGTGCCAGCAGAGAGCAGGGTTCCTATAATTCACCCCTCCACTTT CASREQGSYNSPLHF
- medium-sized TRBJ2-7 TRBV4-2 TGTGCCAGCAGCCAAGTGGCCACAGGATCCTACGAGCAGTACTTC CASSQVATGSYEQYF
- - TRBJ1-6 TRBV7-9 TGTGCCAGCGGCTCTCCAGGGTACAATTCACCCCTCCACTTT CASGSPGYNSPLHF
TRBD1 once TRBJ2-1 TRBV19 TGTGCCAGTAGTATAGTTGCCAGGGGGAGAAGGAGCTACAATGAGCAGTTCTTC CASSIVARGRRSYNEQFF
- - TRBJ1-6 TRBV7-2 TGTGCCAGCAGAGAACAGGGCCCGAGGTATAATTCACCCCTCCACTTT CASREQGPRYNSPLHF
TRBD1 - TRBJ1-1 TRBV9 TGTGCCAGCAGCGTAGGAGGTTGGGGGCAGGGGGCGAAGAGAAACACTGAAGCTTTCTTT CASSVGGWGQGAKRNTEAFF
- - TRBJ1-5 TRBV21-1 TGTGCCAGCAGCAAGGTTACCGGGACTGAAGGGCAGCCCCAGCATTTT CASSKVTGTEGQPQHF
- few TRBJ1-1 TRBV2 TGTGCCAGCACTGCAGAATTATCCAACACTGAAGCTTTCTTT CASTAELSNTEAFF
TRBD1 few TRBJ1-4 TRBV19 TGTGCCAGCGGCCAACAGGGGTTGACTAATGAAAAACTGTTTTTT CASGQQGLTNEKLFF
TRBD1 few TRBJ2-7 TRBV19 TGTGCCAGTAGTTGGGGACAGTTCTACGAGCAGTACTTC CASSWGQFYEQYF
TRBD1 few TRBJ1-2 TRBV7-2 TGTGCCAGCAGCCAGCAGGGACAGGGGGTTTCTGGCTACACCTTC CASSQQGQGVSGYTF
TRBD2 - TRBJ2-7 TRBV2 TGTGCCAGCATTTCTAGCGGAAGCTCCTACGAGCAGTACTTC CASISSGSSYEQYF
- - TRBJ2-3 TRBV11-3 TGTGCCAGCAGCTTGGGCGGGCTCTGGGCAGATACGCAGTATTTT CASSLGGLWADTQYF
- - TRBJ2-2 TRBV2 TGTGCCAGCAGTGTGGGGGGGCCTAACGGGGAGCTGTTTTTT CASSVGGPNGELFF
TRBD2 few TRBJ2-2 TRBV19 TGTGCCAGTAGTATAGGACTAGCGGGAGCGCTCACCGGGGAGCTGTTTTTT CASSIGLAGALTGELFF
- - TRBJ1-1 TRBV6-4 TGTGCCAGCATGAACAGGGAAAACACTGAAGCTTTCTTT CASMNRENTEAFF
- - TRBJ1-6 TRBV3-1/TRBV3-2 TGTGCCAGCAGCCAACCCGACAGGAGAGATAATTCACCCCTCCACTTT CASSQPDRRDNSPLHF
TRBD2 - TRBJ2-5 TRBV6-2/TRBV6-3 TGTGCCAGCAGTCCAACGACTAGCGGGGGGCCTTGGGAGACCCAGTACTTC CASSPTTSGGPWETQYF
- - TRBJ1-6 TRBV5-1 TGCGCCAGCAGCTTGGAGGTGGGAGGAAATTCACCCCTCCACTTT CASSLEVGGNSPLHF
- many TRBJ1-3 TRBV4-1 TGCGCCAGCAGCCAACAGGGGTTGCCTGGAAACACCATATATTTT CASSQQGLPGNTIYF
TRBD2 once TRBJ2-1 TRBV15 TGTGCCACCAGCACCGCTAGCGGGGCCTACAATGAGCAGTTCTTC CATSTASGAYNEQFF
- - TRBJ1-2 TRBV30 TGTGCCTGGAGTGTATCTCAGAACTATGGCTACACCTTC CAWSVSQNYGYTF
- - TRBJ2-7 TRBV7-2 TGTGCCAGCAGCTTATCGGGCAGGGTGGGGTACGAGCAGTACTTC CASSLSGRVGYEQYF
TRBD2 - TRBJ2-7 TRBV4-3 TGCGCCAGCAGCCAAGACGCAATAAGAGCGGGGGTTTCCTACGAGCAGTACTTC CASSQDAIRAGVSYEQYF
TRBD2 - TRBJ2-1 TRBV5-1 TGCGCCAGCAGCACGGGACTAGCGGGCAGCAATGAGCAGTTCTTC CASSTGLAGSNEQFF
- - TRBJ1-1 TRBV9 TGTGCCAGCAGCGCGCGACAAGACACTGAAGCTTTCTTT CASSARQDTEAFF
- - TRBJ1-2 TRBV7-9 TGTGCCAGCAGCTTAGGTGCGGGCTACACCTTC CASSLGAGYTF
TRBD2 - TRBJ2-3 TRBV10-3 TGTGCCATCAGTGAACCTCCTAGCGGGAGGGTACCCAATAGTCCAGATACGCAGTATTTT CAISEPPSGRVPNSPDTQYF
TRBD1 once TRBJ1-1 TRBV5-1 TGCGCCAGCAGCCTTGGACAGGGGGCGATGGACACTGAAGCTTTCTTT CASSLGQGAMDTEAFF
TRBD2 few TRBJ2-7 TRBV6-5 TGTGCCAGCACATTAGCGGGGGGAACCTACGAGCAGTACTTC CASTLAGGTYEQYF
TRBD2 - TRBJ2-7 TRBV5-1 TGCGCCAGCAGGTCTAGCGGGTCGGGATACGAGCAGTACTTC CASRSSGSGYEQYF
- - TRBJ2-1 TRBV3-1/TRBV3-2 TGTGCCAGCAGCCTCCAGGGGGGTAGCGGGATCAATGAGCAGTTCTTC CASSLQGGSGINEQFF
TRBD1 - TRBJ1-5 TRBV6-4 TGTGCCACCCACCCCGGGACAGAAATCAATCAGCCCCAGCATTTT CATHPGTEINQPQHF
TRBD1 few TRBJ1-1 TRBV16 TGTGCCAGCAGCCAAAAAAGACAGGGGCGGAACACTGAAGCTTTCTTT CASSQKRQGRNTEAFF
- - TRBJ2-2 TRBV19 TGTGCCAGTAGTATCCGCCACAGGAACACCGGGGAGCTGTTTTTT CASSIRHRNTGELFF
TRBD2 - TRBJ2-1 TRBV2 TGTGCCAGCAGTTTTAGCGGGGTTGAGCAGTTCTTC CASSFSGVEQFF
TRBD1 few TRBJ1-2 TRBV2 TGTGCCAGCAGTGCGGCGGGGCAGGGGGGACATGGCTACACCTTC CASSAAGQGGHGYTF
TRBD1 many TRBJ1-6 TRBV19 TGTGCCAGTACTCCGTTCGGACAGGGGGCATTTTCACCCCTCCACTTT CASTPFGQGAFSPLHF
TRBD1 - TRBJ1-3 TRBV7-2 TGTGCCAGCAGCCTAGTGGGGACAGGGGCGAACACCATATATTTT CASSLVGTGANTIYF
- - TRBJ1-5 TRBV6-5 TGTGCCAGCAGGTCAGGGGCGGCCGGGCAGCCCCAGCATTTT CASRSGAAGQPQHF
- - TRBJ2-3 TRBV5-1 TGCGCCAGCAGCCGGGGGGCAGTTAGCACAGATACGCAGTATTTT CASSRGAVSTDTQYF
TRBD1 - TRBJ2-5 TRBV7-2 TGTGCCAGCAGTACTACAGGGGGCAGGGAGACCCAGTACTTC CASSTTGGRETQYF
- once TRBJ2-1 TRBV18 TGTGCCAGCTCACCCCGGCGGGTTGATGAGCAGTTCTTC CASSPRRVDEQFF
- once TRBJ1-2 TRBV7-9 TGTGCCAGCAGCTTAGCGCGAGGACAGGGCTACACCTTC CASSLARGQGYTF